These 20 T cell receptor beta chains were sequenced from one sample in a study of cytomegalovirus exposure and HLA in healthy donors. The PCR had 60 Vbeta and 13 Jbeta primers. Using immunoSEQ multiplex PCR, the repertoire was profiled, and TCRdb retains in-frame clones only, with some absent. Its listing shows under 100,000 clones. Sequences were obtained from PBMCs. The origin of the receptors is a man between 25 and 39 years old in good health and CMV-seronegative.

The rearrangement uses TRBV5-1 and TRBJ2-1, with 12 bases identical to TRBD2. The ends lost 2 bases at V and 4 bases at J; junction bases unmatched: 13. This CDR3 spans 19 amino acids. Per the germline V gene, CDR1 is SGHRS and CDR2 is YFSETQ. CDR3 in amino acids: CASSFPTTSGRPIYNEQFF. In DNA form, the CDR3 reads TGCGCCAGCAGCTTTCCTACTACTAGCGGGAGGCCAATATACAATGAGCAGTTCTTC.

The CDR3 is CSVLQDGYTF. CDR3 in DNA: TGCAGCGTTCTACAGGATGGCTACACCTTC. This chain links TRBV29-1 with TRBJ1-2; TRBD1 might be the D (5 bases). V gave up 5 bases and J gave up 6 bases, with 7 bases separating them. The V gene's germline CDR1 is SQVTM and CDR2 ANQGSEA. The CDR3 contains 10 residues.

J is TRBJ2-7 and V is TRBV5-6; 10 bases are shared with TRBD1. Trimming cost V 0 bases and J 3 bases; bases outside gene matches: 6. The CDR3 is 16 amino acids. Germline CDR1 reads SGHDT; CDR2 reads YYEEEE. The CDR3, as DNA: TGTGCCAGCAGCTTGGATCCAGGGACAGGGGACTACGAGCAGTACTTC. Translating it yields CASSLDPGTGDYEQYF.

The V call is TRBV2, the J call TRBJ2-7; D ambiguous. Germline V gene data show CDR1 as SNHLY and CDR2 as FYNNEI. Trimming stripped 6 bases from V and 2 bases from J, with 5 bases between. This CDR3 region has 11 residues. The CDR3 region has the DNA TGTGCCAGCAGGGCCACCTACGAGCAGTACTTC. Its translation is CASRATYEQYF.

The chain recombines TRBV29-1 with TRBJ1-2, with D possibly TRBD1 on 6 matching bases. The CDR3 spans 14 residues. Germline V gene sequence: CDR1 SQVTM, CDR2 ANQGSEA. The germline V and J ends were trimmed by 5 bases and 4 bases, with 17 bases remaining between them. The CDR3 bases are TGCAGCGTTTCTCCGGACAGCCTTCTCTATGGCTACACCTTC. Its protein product is CSVSPDSLLYGYTF.

This chain joins TRBV20-1 and TRBJ2-5; D may be TRBD1 (5 bases). Germline V gene lookup returns CDR1 DFQATT and CDR2 SNEGSKA (reference sequence). With 6 bases removed from V and 11 bases from J, the gap between germline ends came to 13 bases. The CDR3 extends over 10 amino acids. The CDR3 here is CSAVSGWQYF. Written as DNA, the CDR3 is TGCAGTGCAGTTTCAGGGTGGCAGTACTTC.

This rearrangement joins TRBV5-5 to TRBJ1-5; the match to TRBD1 covers 7 bases. CDR3 length: 15 residues. Trimming took 0 bases from V and 3 from J; bases not matched to a gene: 3. The germline gives CDR1 SGHKS, CDR2 YYEKEE (reference sequence). The chain's CDR3 is CASSLGTGYNQPQHF. DNA of the CDR3: TGTGCCAGCAGCTTGGGGACAGGATACAATCAGCCCCAGCATTTT.

The gene calls are TRBV5-1 and TRBJ2-3, with 9 bases identical to TRBD2. Germline loops: CDR1 SGHRS, CDR2 YFSETQ. The CDR3 extends over 14 amino acids. Germline trimming cut 2 bases from V and 4 bases from J; bases unmatched to any gene: 2. The CDR3 nucleotides are TGCGCCAGCAGCTTAGGACTAGCGTCAGATACGCAGTATTTT. As protein: CASSLGLASDTQYF.

The J gene is TRBJ2-1, the V gene TRBV5-8, with D hard to call. V was pared by 0 bases and J by 0 bases, with 7 bases between. CDR3 size: 15 residues. Germline V CDR1 and CDR2: SGHTS, YDEGEE. DNA for the CDR3: TGTGCCAGCAGCTTGGTGAGGCGCTCCTACAATGAGCAGTTCTTC. Residues: CASSLVRRSYNEQFF.

This chain links TRBV5-1 with TRBJ1-2; the D is unclear. Trimming left V 6 bases short and J 0 bases short, with 12 bases between. Germline CDR1 and CDR2: SGHRS and YFSETQ. This CDR3 comprises 14 residues. CDR3 DNA sequence: TGCGCCAGCACCACAGAAACAGCTAACTATGGCTACACCTTC. The encoded protein is CASTTETANYGYTF.

The rearrangement uses TRBV4-1 and TRBJ1-1; a possible D gene is TRBD1 (5 bases). Trimming cost V 6 bases and J 1 base, with 9 bases left between them. This CDR3 comprises 13 residues. Germline CDR1 and CDR2: MGHRA and YSYEKL. The CDR3 DNA is TGCGCCAGCAGACAGGTCGGGAACACTGAAGCTTTCTTT. This translates into CASRQVGNTEAFF.

The rearrangement uses TRBV9 and TRBJ2-7, with D maybe TRBD1 (6 bases). Germline V CDR1 and CDR2: SGDLS, YYNGEE. The CDR3 contains 15 residues. Trimming stripped 4 bases from V and 1 base from J, with 15 bases between. In nucleotides, the CDR3 is TGTGCCAGCAGCCCCGGGACAACCCGATCCTACGAGCAGTACTTC. It specifies CASSPGTTRSYEQYF.

The chain links TRBV2 to TRBJ2-7; perhaps TRBD2 as D (6 bases). The CDR3 totals 15 residues. The germline V and J ends were trimmed by 4 bases and 0 bases, with 13 bases remaining between them. CDR1 is SNHLY, CDR2 FYNNEI, per germline. CDR3 protein: CASSVESSVSYEQYF. CDR3 DNA sequence: TGTGCCAGCAGTGTAGAATCTAGCGTCTCCTACGAGCAGTACTTC.

The V call is TRBV7-6, the J call TRBJ2-7, with D perhaps TRBD1 (5 bases). The V end was cut by 4 bases, the J end by 2 bases, with 15 bases between. The CDR3 runs to 15 residues. Germline V gene lookup returns CDR1 SGHVS and CDR2 FNYEAQ. CDR3 sequence reads: CASSSHLQGTYEQYF. For the CDR3, the DNA is TGTGCCAGCAGCTCGCACCTCCAGGGAACCTACGAGCAGTACTTC.

This chain joins TRBV2 and TRBJ1-2; D may be TRBD1 (6 bases). V was pared by 8 bases and J by 2 bases, with 15 bases between. The CDR3 runs 14 residues. In germline, CDR1 is SNHLY, CDR2 FYNNEI. The CDR3 spells CASVGGRGNYGYTF. CDR3 DNA sequence: TGTGCCAGCGTCGGGGGGCGGGGGAACTATGGCTACACCTTC.

The V call is TRBV15, the J call TRBJ2-2, with TRBD1 identical over 8 bases. The CDR3 contains 15 residues. Germline lookup yields CDR1 LNHNV and CDR2 YYDKDF (reference sequence). V trimming: 5 bases; J trimming: 6 bases; junction bases outside the gene matches: 8. Written as DNA, the CDR3 is TGTGCCACCAGCCCAGCCGGACAGGGACCCGGGGAGCTGTTTTTT. It codes for CATSPAGQGPGELFF. The variable domain in full, with the rest retrieved from reference TRBV15 and TRBJ2-2, is DAMVIQNPRYQVTQFGKPVTLSCSQTLNHNVMYWYQQKSSQAPKLLFHYYDKDFNNEADTPDNFQSRRPNTSFCFLDIRSPGLGDTAMYLCATSPAGQGPGELFFGEGSRLTVL.

CDR3 protein: CASPGWIGDTEAFF. The CDR3 region has the DNA TGTGCCAGCCCCGGCTGGATCGGAGACACTGAAGCTTTCTTT. This chain joins TRBV6-1 and TRBJ1-1, with D hard to call. In germline, CDR1 is MNHNS, CDR2 SASEGT. V was trimmed by 8 bases and J by 3 bases, leaving 16 bases between them. CDR3 length: 14 amino acids.

The chain joins TRBV30 to TRBJ2-5; D unclear. V was pared by 3 bases and J by 2 bases, with 10 bases between. Germline-derived CDR1 and CDR2 are GTSNPN and SVGIG (reference sequence). The CDR3 runs 13 residues. The CDR3 protein is CAWRAQAQETQYF. CDR3 nucleotides: TGTGCCTGGAGAGCGCAAGCACAAGAGACCCAGTACTTC.

The CDR3 coding sequence is TGTGCCAGCAGTGATGCCGGGACAGGATTGAGCTACACCTTC. As protein: CASSDAGTGLSYTF. The chain has TRBV6-1 and TRBJ1-2, with 8 bases identical to TRBD1. This CDR3 is built from 14 residues. Trimming took 3 bases from V and 9 from J; bases not matched to a gene: 9. Germline lookup yields CDR1 MNHNS and CDR2 SASEGT.

The chain carries TRBV27 and TRBJ2-5; 10 bases map to TRBD2. Germline values: CDR1 MNHEY, CDR2 SMNVEV (reference sequence). Trimming cost V 7 bases and J 5 bases; bases outside gene matches: 13. The CDR3 covers 16 residues. CDR3 coding DNA: TGTGCCAGCACTTTGGGGAGGCTAGCGGGAGTGGAGACCCAGTACTTC. The encoded protein is CASTLGRLAGVETQYF.